This TCR beta chain was captured in a study of beta chain features in type 1 diabetes. Study-wide results and limits: Shortening of TCRB CDR3s, moderate but significant, appeared in all four CD4+ subsets of Type 1 diabetes patients. Sequencing from cDNA could over-represent high-TCR-expressing cells.

To note about this clone: The target antigen is unknown.

By way of CD45RO/CCR7/CD25/CD127/CD95/CD27, the CD4+ regulatory, stem cell-like memory, central memory and naive cells were sorted. The V and J ends lost 0 bases and 7 bases respectively, with 15 bases between them. In germline, CDR1 is MNHEY, CDR2 SVGAGI. The CDR3 spans 15 residues. Reverse transcribing all isolated RNA meant expressed TCRB transcripts were sequenced. Generated by immunoSEQ multiplex PCR, the TCRdb table keeps only in-frame clones and is missing some. The sample contains around 650,000 clones, 9.5% to 15% of which appear only once. The chain joins TRBV6-5 to TRBJ1-2, with a tentative D call TRBD1 (5 bases). Sample: naive CD4+ T cells from blood. The TCR sequence derives from a man aged 25-40 years with type 1 diabetes. The DNA for the CDR3 is TGTGCCAGCAGTTACTCGATGAGACAGCTAAGTGGCTACACCTTC. Encoded protein: CASSYSMRQLSGYTF.